The T cell receptor beta chain under discussion was sequenced for a study of T cell responses to AZD1222 COVID-19 vaccine. Study-level points and caveats: Increased Spike-specific TCR breadth and depth were observed after two AZD1222 doses. White British ancestry dominated among donors, who included more females, and clonal diversity was possibly underestimated. Nearly half of unique spike-specific TCRs reportedly avoided B.1.351 and B.1.1.7 mutated regions.

The data were produced by immunoSEQ multiplex PCR, yet TCRdb's version contains in-frame clones alone and is incomplete. The sample records some 130,000 clones, about 92% being singletons. The CDR3 covers 16 residues. Germline V CDR1 and CDR2: SGHNT, YENEEA. V lost 1 base, J lost 2 bases, and 3 bases stayed unmatched. This clone was seen only once. Its antigen is as yet unknown. This clonotype was sampled from an adult in good health. The sample here was peripheral blood, taken on day 0 of AZD1222 vaccination. The V gene is TRBV11-3, the J gene TRBJ1-3, with 9 nucleotides matching TRBD1. This CDR3 is CASSLAQGATGNTIYF. As DNA, the CDR3 is TGTGCCAGCAGCTTAGCACAGGGGGCGACTGGAAACACCATATATTTT.